This T cell receptor (beta chain) was found in a study of shared clonotypes between healthy human individuals (dated by TCRdb to about 2020). With regard to the full study: The cohort included three men and a couple of women between 18 and 49 years of age. Libraries were prepared and TCR repertoires were sequenced by different laboratories using diverse techniques, in order to increase sequencing depth and limit assay-specific biases. To estimate repertoire size and how much clonotype sharing occurs between individuals, the study deeply sequenced the blood TCR repertoires of about five healthy adults. For each donor, CD4 naive and CD4 memory were each given three plates, CD8 naive was given two plates, and CD8 memory was given one plate. Each donor's leukapheresis produced roughly between about 0.9 and 9.5 billion PBMCs.

Broad study findings and their caveats: About 4.5% of naive CD4, 3.5% of naive CD8, 2.3% of memory CD4, and approximately 0.4% of memory CD8 clonotypes were shared across a few donors. Compared with non-shared clonotypes, clonotypes shared by all four sorted-subset donors had higher generation probabilities. Estimated clonotype richness was generally larger for naive than for memory subsets. Rarefaction of sorted-subset datasets indicated incomplete sequencing despite the large sequencing depth. Based on pairwise subsampling, the degree of clonotype sharing among donors was expected to be affected by sequencing depth. Sampling was limited to blood, and TCR repertoires in tissue likely differ from TCR repertoires in blood. Because the study included only a small number of donors, the genetic and exposure-history diversity represented was limited.

CD8 naive samples were obtained by positive selection for CCR7 among CD45RO-negative cells, yielding a CD45RA+CCR7+ population from which TemRA cells were excluded. Healthy HIV-negative adults with no recently reported acute infections or vaccinations were included as donors. Every donor was a Caucasian adult residing in Nashville, Tennessee, USA. Blood was obtained by leukapheresis, after which PBMCs were separated by Ficoll-Histopaque density gradient centrifugation and cryopreserved in liquid nitrogen vapor phase. Analytical flow cytometry was used to check the purity and quantity of every magnetically sorted T cell population. Genomic DNA was isolated from every sorted fraction and measured by UV absorbance on a Nanodrop 2000c. Notes on this clone: What antigen it recognizes has not been identified. No much larger clonotype is one base removed from it; base qualities were not supplied.

The CDR3 goes from the cysteine to the phenylalanine over 12 residues. The CDR3 DNA has 36 bases and is translated from base 1. Deletion took 5 bases off V and 1 base off J, with a span of 2 bases between the germline ends. CDR1 and CDR2 were assigned from the germline V gene (reference sequence) as LNHDA and SQIVND. TCR CDR3 regions were amplified from genomic DNA by multiplex PCR using the deep immunoSEQ assay. Extracted genomic DNA from each cell subset was distributed evenly across all wells of several immunoSEQ 96-well plates, and each plate was treated as a replicate. Each replicate PCR for sorted subsets received roughly 0.2 ug genomic DNA, equal to roughly 30,000 T cell genomes. Purified libraries were quantified with a Qubit 3.0 fluorometer, sized on a Bioanalyzer 2100, and re-quantified with the KAPA Library Quantification kit. A separate single-read 150-cycle Illumina NextSeq 550 flow cell was used to sequence each immunoSEQ 96-well plate. As for the original processing: Because the immunoSEQ output held only junctional sequences and lacked quality scores, the filtering could not match the filtering applied to full-length reads. Sequences were annotated with PyIR, a Python wrapper for IgBLAST v1.9, using IMGT germline references to assign V/J genes and CDR3. Reads were filtered out if the reads had weak V/J assignments (E-value above 1e-6), no CDR3, stop codons, out-of-frame junctions, or ambiguous translated residues. V3J clonotypes were defined by identical inferred V gene, J gene, and CDR3 amino acid sequence. Percentage overlap between repertoires was computed as shared unique clonotypes divided by the size of the smaller repertoire. RTK rarefaction, the Chao1 estimator, and Recon v2.1 estimates of unobserved clonotypes were used to assess repertoire richness. Generation probabilities for all TCRbeta clonotypes obtained by the gDNA method from a few donors were computed using OLGA. TCRdb provides this immuneACCESS table in a form limited to in-frame rearrangements. Some clones are lacking; in checked studies, under half of them reflect an unresolved V gene, and why the rest are absent is not known. The V and J calls and clone size come from that table; D and trimming were worked out from the DNA. The sample table records 2 million or so clones; roughly 95% of these occur just once. 0.85% to 1.2% of the sample is taken by the ten largest.

The sequence links TRBV19 to TRBJ2-2, with the D gene not confidently named. The sequenced sample was naive CD8+ T cells sorted from blood. This specimen's cell subset or site label, interpreted: CD45RA+CCR7+. This sequence originates from a man between 18 and 29 years old in good health. The CDR3 here reads CASSLNTGELFF. The DNA reads TGTGCCAGTAGTTTGAACACCGGGGAGCTGTTTTTT.